This entry is about one TCR beta chain. Assay used: immunoSEQ multiplex PCR; TCRdb lists only in-frame clones, some missing. The sample includes approximately 290,000 clones, roughly 90% of them seen just once. This entry belongs to a study of blood T cell repertoires in COVID-19. This receptor was obtained from a man aged 25-45 years with acute or convalescent COVID-19. The specimen sequenced was peripheral blood.

The CDR3 nucleotides read TGTGCCAGCAGCGTGGAGCATGACTTTGGAAACACCATATATTTT. Protein product: CASSVEHDFGNTIYF. The rearrangement uses TRBV9 and TRBJ1-3; no clear D gene. Trimming cost V 2 bases and J 3 bases, with 12 bases left between them. The CDR3 covers 15 residues. Germline CDR1 and CDR2: SGDLS and YYNGEE.